The 9 T cell receptor beta chains presented below share a single source sample, sequenced in a study of shared clonotypes between healthy human individuals. The table came from immunoSEQ multiplex PCR; TCRdb's copy has only in-frame clones and leaves some out. The sample consists of more than 2 million clones, approximately 95% of them appearing once. What was sequenced was naive CD4+ T cells sorted from blood. Subset specified: CD45RA+ positively selected. The receptors here all came from a man aged 18 to 30 in good health.

The genes are TRBV5-5 and TRBJ1-1, with D unresolved. V was clipped by 5 bases and J by 0 bases, with 14 bases between them. This CDR3 comprises 15 residues. Germline lookup yields CDR1 SGHKS and CDR2 YYEKEE (reference sequence). The CDR3 nucleotides are TGTGCCAGCAGGCGGACTAGAATCATGAACACTGAAGCTTTCTTT. It is translated as CASRRTRIMNTEAFF.

The CDR3 spells CASSHVIWRDGYTF. CDR3 in DNA: TGCGCCAGCAGCCATGTGATTTGGAGGGACGGCTACACCTTC. This chain joins TRBV4-1 and TRBJ1-2; tentative D call: TRBD1 (5 bases). The V end lost 3 bases, the J end lost 8 bases, and 16 bases lay between the germline ends. CDR1 MGHRA and CDR2 YSYEKL come from the germline V gene. The CDR3 has 14 amino acids.

The genes are TRBV10-1 and TRBJ1-6; 7 bases map to TRBD1. Germline V lookup: CDR1 WNHNN, CDR2 SYGVQD (reference sequence). The CDR3 extends over 14 amino acids. Trimming cost V 8 bases and J 7 bases; bases outside gene matches: 8. The CDR3 coding sequence is TGCGCCAGCGCCCGGGACAGAAAAAATTCACCCCTCCACTTT. Amino acid sequence: CASARDRKNSPLHF.

The chain carries TRBV19 and TRBJ1-2, with 8 bases aligning to TRBD1. CDR3 length equals 15 residues. Per the germline V gene, CDR1 is LNHDA and CDR2 is SQIVND (reference sequence). V was clipped by 3 bases and J by 3 bases; unmatched bases: 6. This CDR3 is CASSIPGGVHYGYTF. CDR3 sequence (DNA): TGTGCCAGTAGTATCCCAGGGGGCGTCCACTATGGCTACACCTTC.

This chain uses TRBV30 with TRBJ1-4, with D possibly TRBD1 on 5 matching bases. The germline V and J ends were trimmed by 2 bases and 4 bases, with 20 bases remaining between them. Germline-derived CDR1 and CDR2 are GTSNPN and SVGIG (reference sequence). The CDR3 contains 17 residues. The CDR3 is CAWSTTRQTRNNEKLFF. Written as DNA, the CDR3 is TGTGCCTGGAGTACAACCCGACAGACCCGGAATAATGAAAAACTGTTTTTT.

V usage is TRBV5-1 and J usage is TRBJ1-5; 9 bases align to TRBD1. The CDR3 contains 15 residues. Trimming took 2 bases from V and 3 from J; bases not matched to a gene: 3. Germline CDR1 SGHRS, CDR2 YFSETQ. As DNA, the CDR3 is TGCGCCAGCAGCTTAGGGACAGGGCACAATCAGCCCCAGCATTTT. Protein: CASSLGTGHNQPQHF.

V gene TRBV5-5 combines with J gene TRBJ2-1; TRBD2 matches 8 bases. V trimming: 1 base; J trimming: 1 base; junction bases outside the gene matches: 13. The CDR3 has 19 residues. Germline loops: CDR1 SGHKS, CDR2 YYEKEE (reference sequence). This CDR3 reads CASSLLGSGDSWSYNEQFF. CDR3 DNA sequence: TGTGCCAGCAGCTTGTTGGGTAGCGGGGATTCGTGGTCCTACAATGAGCAGTTCTTC. Full variable domain (rest looked up from reference TRBV5-5 and TRBJ2-1): DAGVTQSPTHLIKTRGQQVTLRCSPISGHKSVSWYQQVLGQGPQFIFQYYEKEERGRGNFPDRFSARQFPNYSSELNVNALLLGDSALYLCASSLLGSGDSWSYNEQFFGPGTRLTVL.

The V call is TRBV2, the J call TRBJ1-1; D call uncertain. Germline V CDR1 and CDR2: SNHLY, FYNNEI. The germline V and J ends were trimmed by 0 bases and 5 bases, with 10 bases remaining between them. This CDR3 region has 14 residues. This chain's CDR3 is CASSEAVKLTEAFF. The CDR3 nucleotides read TGTGCCAGCAGTGAAGCTGTAAAACTGACTGAAGCTTTCTTT. The variable domain in full, with the rest retrieved from reference TRBV2 and TRBJ1-1, is EPEVTQTPSHQVTQMGQEVILRCVPISNHLYFYWYRQILGQKVEFLVSFYNNEISEKSEIFDDQFSVERPDGSNFTLKIRSTKLEDSAMYFCASSEAVKLTEAFFGQGTRLTVV.

The gene calls are TRBV19 and TRBJ1-5, with TRBD1 matching 9 bases. This CDR3 contains 16 residues. The ends lost 3 bases at V and 5 bases at J; junction bases unmatched: 8. Germline CDR1 reads LNHDA; CDR2 reads SQIVND (reference sequence). The CDR3 nucleotides are TGTGCCAGTAGTATTCAATGGGGACAGGGTTATCAGCCCCAGCATTTT. Translating it yields CASSIQWGQGYQPQHF.